This TCR beta chain stems from a study of cytomegalovirus exposure and HLA in healthy donors. Study-wide background: There were under 140 million unique TCR beta sequences, drawn from some 180 million T cells, in an earlier analysis.

Primers for the PCR totalled 60 Vbeta and 13 Jbeta. Assay used: immunoSEQ multiplex PCR; TCRdb lists only in-frame clones, some missing. The sample has about 160,000 clones; 80% to 90% are singletons. With V trimmed by 6 bases and J by 5 bases, 9 bases remained unmatched. CDR3 length equals 16 residues. Germline V gene sequence: CDR1 SQVTM, CDR2 ANQGSEA. The TCR sequence derives from a woman aged 18-29 years in good health and CMV-seronegative. Material for sequencing was PBMCs. The chain uses TRBV29-1 and TRBJ2-1; 14 bases line up with TRBD2. The CDR3 spells CSVGGLAGAPDNEQFF. The CDR3 coding sequence is TGCAGCGTCGGGGGACTAGCGGGAGCTCCAGACAATGAGCAGTTCTTC.